Listed below are T cell receptor beta chains from one sample, sequenced in a study of blood T cell repertoires in COVID-19. Assay: immunoSEQ multiplex PCR; the TCRdb copy retains only in-frame clones and omits some. The sample shows roughly 400,000 clones, approximately 90% of them seen only once. The specimen sequenced was PBMCs or T cells enriched from blood (not recorded which). These TCRs come from a man aged 30-40 years who had recovered from COVID-19. CDR3s include the opening cysteine and the closing phenylalanine or tryptophan. D genes are given only for firm matches. Clone size is not always given. Where it is, it says once, few, many or a class for expanded clones.

D gene: .; CDR3 length: 13; clone size: .; V gene: TRBV5-1; J gene: TRBJ2-1; CDR3 DNA: TGCGCCAGCAGCTTGGGACTTCACAATGAGCAGTTCTTC; CDR3 protein: CASSLGLHNEQFF
D gene: .; CDR3 length: 14; clone size: .; V gene: TRBV5-5; J gene: TRBJ1-1; CDR3 DNA: TGTGCCAGCAGCTCCCTGGCCTCGAACACTGAAGCTTTCTTT; CDR3 protein: CASSSLASNTEAFF
D gene: TRBD2; CDR3 length: 16; clone size: .; V gene: TRBV7-2; J gene: TRBJ2-4; CDR3 DNA: TGTGCCAGCAGCACTAGCGGGAGGCAGGTTACAAACATTCAGTACTTC; CDR3 protein: CASSTSGRQVTNIQYF
D gene: TRBD1; CDR3 length: 13; clone size: .; V gene: TRBV29-1; J gene: TRBJ2-1; CDR3 DNA: TGCAGCGTTCGAGACAGGGGGTTTAATGAGCAGTTCTTC; CDR3 protein: CSVRDRGFNEQFF
D gene: .; CDR3 length: 13; clone size: .; V gene: TRBV9; J gene: TRBJ1-2; CDR3 DNA: TGTGCCAGCAGCCCAGACGGGGTAGGGGGCTACACCTTC; CDR3 protein: CASSPDGVGGYTF
D gene: .; CDR3 length: 16; clone size: .; V gene: TRBV15; J gene: TRBJ2-5; CDR3 DNA: TGTGCCACCAGCAGAAACCCGACTATTACCGAAGAGACCCAGTACTTC; CDR3 protein: CATSRNPTITEETQYF
D gene: .; CDR3 length: 12; clone size: .; V gene: TRBV3-1/TRBV3-2; J gene: TRBJ2-1; CDR3 DNA: TGTGCCAGCAGCCAAGAAGCGGTTGAGCAGTTCTTC; CDR3 protein: CASSQEAVEQFF
D gene: .; CDR3 length: 13; clone size: .; V gene: TRBV11-3; J gene: TRBJ2-5; CDR3 DNA: TGTGCCAGCAGCACACAGGGTAGTGAGACCCAGTACTTC; CDR3 protein: CASSTQGSETQYF
D gene: .; CDR3 length: 13; clone size: .; V gene: TRBV5-1; J gene: TRBJ2-7; CDR3 DNA: TGCGCCAGCAGCATGACAGGAGACTACGAGCAGTACTTC; CDR3 protein: CASSMTGDYEQYF
D gene: TRBD2; CDR3 length: 13; clone size: .; V gene: TRBV29-1; J gene: TRBJ2-1; CDR3 DNA: TGCAGCGTTAAGGGGACTAGAGGCAATGAGCAGTTCTTC; CDR3 protein: CSVKGTRGNEQFF
D gene: .; CDR3 length: 15; clone size: .; V gene: TRBV2; J gene: TRBJ1-2; CDR3 DNA: TGTGCCAGCAGTGAAAAAGAGGTGGCAGCCTATGGCTACACCTTC; CDR3 protein: CASSEKEVAAYGYTF
D gene: TRBD1; CDR3 length: 14; clone size: .; V gene: TRBV6-5; J gene: TRBJ1-1; CDR3 DNA: TGTGCCAGCAACTACAGGGGGGGTAACACTGAAGCTTTCTTT; CDR3 protein: CASNYRGGNTEAFF
D gene: .; CDR3 length: 14; clone size: few; V gene: TRBV30; J gene: TRBJ1-3; CDR3 DNA: TGTGCCTGGAGTGTAGGGGGGGCTGGAAACACCATATATTTT; CDR3 protein: CAWSVGGAGNTIYF
D gene: .; CDR3 length: 15; clone size: .; V gene: TRBV7-9; J gene: TRBJ1-2; CDR3 DNA: TGTGCCAGCAGCTTCGGGGGGGACCGGTCCTATGGCTACACCTTC; CDR3 protein: CASSFGGDRSYGYTF
D gene: TRBD1; CDR3 length: 17; clone size: .; V gene: TRBV4-1; J gene: TRBJ2-7; CDR3 DNA: TGCGCCAGCAGCCAAGACCCCAAGGGGACAGGGTTTAACGAGCAGTACTTC; CDR3 protein: CASSQDPKGTGFNEQYF
D gene: TRBD1; CDR3 length: 14; clone size: once; V gene: TRBV27; J gene: TRBJ2-7; CDR3 DNA: TGTGCCAGCAGCCCCCTCGGGACAGGGTTTAAGCAGTACTTC; CDR3 protein: CASSPLGTGFKQYF
D gene: .; CDR3 length: 14; clone size: .; V gene: TRBV19; J gene: TRBJ1-1; CDR3 DNA: TGTGCCAGTAGTACCCAGGTGGGGGGAACTGAAGCTTTCTTT; CDR3 protein: CASSTQVGGTEAFF
D gene: TRBD1; CDR3 length: 15; clone size: .; V gene: TRBV19; J gene: TRBJ2-1; CDR3 DNA: TGTGCCAGTAGTATAGATTCCAACAGGGGTAATGAGCAGTTCTTC; CDR3 protein: CASSIDSNRGNEQFF
D gene: TRBD2; CDR3 length: 17; clone size: once; V gene: TRBV5-5; J gene: TRBJ2-1; CDR3 DNA: TGTGCCAGCAGCCCACGGGGTGGCGGGAGGGCGGGGAATGAGCAGTTCTTC; CDR3 protein: CASSPRGGGRAGNEQFF
D gene: .; CDR3 length: 14; clone size: .; V gene: TRBV12-5; J gene: TRBJ1-5; CDR3 DNA: TGTGCTAGTGGTTTGGCTCAGGGCAATCAGCCCCAGCATTTT; CDR3 protein: CASGLAQGNQPQHF
D gene: TRBD1; CDR3 length: 15; clone size: .; V gene: TRBV27; J gene: TRBJ2-3; CDR3 DNA: TGTGCCAGCACCGTACGGGAACAGGGGACAGATACGCAGTATTTT; CDR3 protein: CASTVREQGTDTQYF
D gene: .; CDR3 length: 14; clone size: .; V gene: TRBV5-1; J gene: TRBJ2-7; CDR3 DNA: TGCGCCAGCAGTACGGGGGGCGGGTCCTACGAGCAGTACTTC; CDR3 protein: CASSTGGGSYEQYF
D gene: TRBD1; CDR3 length: 14; clone size: .; V gene: TRBV5-6; J gene: TRBJ1-2; CDR3 DNA: TGTGCCAGCAGCGCAGGGGGCGCAGTCTATGGCTACACCTTC; CDR3 protein: CASSAGGAVYGYTF
D gene: TRBD1; CDR3 length: 15; clone size: .; V gene: TRBV7-9; J gene: TRBJ1-5; CDR3 DNA: TGTGCCAGCAGCTCCGGAGGGGGCGGCAATCAGCCCCAGCATTTT; CDR3 protein: CASSSGGGGNQPQHF
D gene: .; CDR3 length: 13; clone size: .; V gene: TRBV5-4; J gene: TRBJ2-5; CDR3 DNA: TGTGCCAGCAGCTTGGGCAGGGAAGAGACCCAGTACTTC; CDR3 protein: CASSLGREETQYF
D gene: TRBD1; CDR3 length: 19; clone size: once; V gene: TRBV7-2; J gene: TRBJ1-4; CDR3 DNA: TGTGCCAGCAGCAGAAAAGTCCCGACAGGGATGGGAACTAATGAAAAACTGTTTTTT; CDR3 protein: CASSRKVPTGMGTNEKLFF
D gene: .; CDR3 length: 12; clone size: .; V gene: TRBV28; J gene: TRBJ2-7; CDR3 DNA: TGTGCCAGCAGCTCCTCGATAAGGCCACAGCACTTC; CDR3 protein: CASSSSIRPQHF
D gene: .; CDR3 length: 15; clone size: few; V gene: TRBV5-4; J gene: TRBJ1-5; CDR3 DNA: TGTGCCAGCAGCCCGGGACTCTCCCAGAAGAAGCCCCAGCATTTT; CDR3 protein: CASSPGLSQKKPQHF
D gene: TRBD1; CDR3 length: 14; clone size: .; V gene: TRBV5-6; J gene: TRBJ2-5; CDR3 DNA: TGTGCCAGCAGCAACGAGGACAGGGAAGAGACCCAGTACTTC; CDR3 protein: CASSNEDREETQYF
D gene: TRBD1; CDR3 length: 15; clone size: .; V gene: TRBV5-1; J gene: TRBJ2-7; CDR3 DNA: TGCGCCAGCAGCCGACGGACAGGAGAGTCCTACGAGCAGTACTTC; CDR3 protein: CASSRRTGESYEQYF
D gene: TRBD1; CDR3 length: 16; clone size: .; V gene: TRBV18; J gene: TRBJ1-2; CDR3 DNA: TGTGCCAGCTCAGAGGGACAGGACCCAATCCCATATGGCTACACCTTC; CDR3 protein: CASSEGQDPIPYGYTF
D gene: .; CDR3 length: 14; clone size: .; V gene: TRBV7-2; J gene: TRBJ1-5; CDR3 DNA: TGTGCCAGCAGCTCCGGGTCTTACAATCAGCCCCAGCATTTT; CDR3 protein: CASSSGSYNQPQHF
D gene: .; CDR3 length: 15; clone size: .; V gene: TRBV9; J gene: TRBJ1-2; CDR3 DNA: TGTGCCAGCAGCCCCTATGAAAATACTAACTATGGCTACACCTTC; CDR3 protein: CASSPYENTNYGYTF
D gene: .; CDR3 length: 13; clone size: .; V gene: TRBV6-2/TRBV6-3; J gene: TRBJ2-7; CDR3 DNA: TGTGCCAGCAGTTACGAGACAGTATACGAGCAGTACTTC; CDR3 protein: CASSYETVYEQYF
D gene: .; CDR3 length: 13; clone size: .; V gene: TRBV7-2; J gene: TRBJ2-5; CDR3 DNA: TGTGCCAGCAGTTCAGGGAGGATGGAGACCCAGTACTTC; CDR3 protein: CASSSGRMETQYF
D gene: TRBD1; CDR3 length: 15; clone size: .; V gene: TRBV27; J gene: TRBJ2-7; CDR3 DNA: TGTGCCAGCAGTGACGGGACAGGGATTTCCTACGAGCAGTACTTC; CDR3 protein: CASSDGTGISYEQYF
D gene: .; CDR3 length: 13; clone size: .; V gene: TRBV6-5; J gene: TRBJ2-3; CDR3 DNA: TGTGCCAGTGACGTAGCGGGCACAGATACGCAGTATTTT; CDR3 protein: CASDVAGTDTQYF
D gene: TRBD2; CDR3 length: 15; clone size: .; V gene: TRBV28; J gene: TRBJ2-7; CDR3 DNA: TGTGCCAGCAGCCCCTCCGGGACTAGGAAGCGGGAGCAGTACTTC; CDR3 protein: CASSPSGTRKREQYF
D gene: .; CDR3 length: 14; clone size: .; V gene: TRBV27; J gene: TRBJ1-2; CDR3 DNA: TGTGCCAGCAGTTTCGACAGTAAAAGCTCTGGCTACACCTTC; CDR3 protein: CASSFDSKSSGYTF
D gene: .; CDR3 length: 14; clone size: .; V gene: TRBV13; J gene: TRBJ1-1; CDR3 DNA: TGTGCCAGCAGCTTACGCGTCATGAACACTGAAGCTTTCTTT; CDR3 protein: CASSLRVMNTEAFF
D gene: .; CDR3 length: 13; clone size: .; V gene: TRBV30; J gene: TRBJ1-5; CDR3 DNA: TGTGCCTGGAGTGTAACGGGGAATCAGCCCCAGCATTTT; CDR3 protein: CAWSVTGNQPQHF
D gene: TRBD2; CDR3 length: 17; clone size: .; V gene: TRBV5-1; J gene: TRBJ2-7; CDR3 DNA: TGCGCCAGCAGCTTGAGAATAGCGGGAACCAACGCCTACGAGCAGTACTTC; CDR3 protein: CASSLRIAGTNAYEQYF
D gene: .; CDR3 length: 11; clone size: few; V gene: TRBV29-1; J gene: TRBJ2-1; CDR3 DNA: TGCAGCGCCAGCTCCTACAATGAGCAGTTCTTC; CDR3 protein: CSASSYNEQFF
D gene: TRBD1; CDR3 length: 10; clone size: .; V gene: TRBV20-1; J gene: TRBJ1-1; CDR3 DNA: TGCAGTGCCTCCGGGACAGGGGGCGGGTTT; CDR3 protein: CSASGTGGGF
D gene: .; CDR3 length: 16; clone size: .; V gene: TRBV28; J gene: TRBJ1-5; CDR3 DNA: TGTGCCAGCAGTGCCGCCCGGGCGGGTGGTGGGAAGCCCCAGCATTTT; CDR3 protein: CASSAARAGGGKPQHF
D gene: TRBD1; CDR3 length: 16; clone size: .; V gene: TRBV18; J gene: TRBJ1-5; CDR3 DNA: TGTGCCAGCTCACCATCTGGGACAGTAAGCAATCAGCCCCAGCATTTT; CDR3 protein: CASSPSGTVSNQPQHF
D gene: TRBD1; CDR3 length: 15; clone size: .; V gene: TRBV6-2/TRBV6-3; J gene: TRBJ2-5; CDR3 DNA: TGTGCCAGCAGCGCCGGGACAGTAACCCAAGAGACCCAGTACTTC; CDR3 protein: CASSAGTVTQETQYF
D gene: .; CDR3 length: 15; clone size: few; V gene: TRBV10-2; J gene: TRBJ2-3; CDR3 DNA: TGCGCCAGCAGTGAGTCCGGGAGTGGGACAGATACGCAGTATTTT; CDR3 protein: CASSESGSGTDTQYF
D gene: .; CDR3 length: 13; clone size: .; V gene: TRBV19; J gene: TRBJ2-1; CDR3 DNA: TGTGCCAGTAGTTCCTCAGGGTTTGGTGAGCAGTTCTTC; CDR3 protein: CASSSSGFGEQFF
D gene: TRBD1; CDR3 length: 15; clone size: .; V gene: TRBV2; J gene: TRBJ1-4; CDR3 DNA: TGTGCCAGCAGAGGGACAGTTTTGACTAATGAAAAACTGTTTTTT; CDR3 protein: CASRGTVLTNEKLFF
D gene: .; CDR3 length: 14; clone size: .; V gene: TRBV15; J gene: TRBJ1-1; CDR3 DNA: TGTGCCACCAGCAGACAGGAAGCGAACACTGAAGCTTTCTTT; CDR3 protein: CATSRQEANTEAFF
D gene: .; CDR3 length: 13; clone size: .; V gene: TRBV6-5; J gene: TRBJ2-6; CDR3 DNA: TGTGCCAGCCGCCGCGGCGGGGCCAACGTCCTGACTTTC; CDR3 protein: CASRRGGANVLTF
D gene: TRBD1; CDR3 length: 14; clone size: once; V gene: TRBV10-3; J gene: TRBJ1-2; CDR3 DNA: TGTGCCATCAGTGAGGGACAGGGAATCTATGGCTACACCTTC; CDR3 protein: CAISEGQGIYGYTF
D gene: .; CDR3 length: 15; clone size: .; V gene: TRBV5-1; J gene: TRBJ2-7; CDR3 DNA: TGCGCCAGCGGCTATGGGGACGGGACTTCCTACGAGCAGTACTTC; CDR3 protein: CASGYGDGTSYEQYF
D gene: TRBD2; CDR3 length: 16; clone size: .; V gene: TRBV7-9; J gene: TRBJ2-2; CDR3 DNA: TGTGCCAGCAGTAGCTCGGGGGGAGGCTTCACCGGGGAGCTGTTTTTT; CDR3 protein: CASSSSGGGFTGELFF
D gene: TRBD2; CDR3 length: 15; clone size: .; V gene: TRBV2; J gene: TRBJ2-1; CDR3 DNA: TGTGCCAGCAGTGCCAGCGGGGGCTCCTACAATGAGCAGTTCTTC; CDR3 protein: CASSASGGSYNEQFF
D gene: .; CDR3 length: 15; clone size: once; V gene: TRBV6-2/TRBV6-3; J gene: TRBJ1-1; CDR3 DNA: TGTGCCAGCAGTTCCTGGAGGGCGGTCCTGAGTGAAGCTTTCTTT; CDR3 protein: CASSSWRAVLSEAFF